This T cell receptor beta chain was found in a study of T cells after yellow fever vaccination. Study-wide results and limits: Only a small proportion of the clonotypes turned up in both the CD4 and the CD8 compartments, likely arising from convergent recombination.

This clonotype was recorded at least ten times. Its antigen remains unidentified. Production of TCR cDNA was by 5'RACE template switching, which also added a universal primer site and UMIs. MiXCR, run by TCRdb on the 5' RACE reads, gives a single entry per CDR3 protein. The data contain fewer than 150,000 distinct CDR3 sequences, around 6.7% of them singletons. The CDR3 contains 13 residues. V lost 1 base and J lost 5, with 6 bases in between. CDR1 and CDR2 (germline): SGHTA, FQGNSA. This clonotype was sampled from a man younger than 35 who received the YFV17D yellow fever vaccine. The J gene is TRBJ2-1, the V gene TRBV7-2; D remains ambiguous. This sample comprised CD4+ T cells sorted from PBMCs, obtained approximately 47 days after the first yellow fever vaccination. The CDR3 protein is CASSLGVDNEQFF. The CDR3 DNA reads as TGTGCCAGCAGCTTAGGGGTAGACAATGAGCAGTTCTTC.